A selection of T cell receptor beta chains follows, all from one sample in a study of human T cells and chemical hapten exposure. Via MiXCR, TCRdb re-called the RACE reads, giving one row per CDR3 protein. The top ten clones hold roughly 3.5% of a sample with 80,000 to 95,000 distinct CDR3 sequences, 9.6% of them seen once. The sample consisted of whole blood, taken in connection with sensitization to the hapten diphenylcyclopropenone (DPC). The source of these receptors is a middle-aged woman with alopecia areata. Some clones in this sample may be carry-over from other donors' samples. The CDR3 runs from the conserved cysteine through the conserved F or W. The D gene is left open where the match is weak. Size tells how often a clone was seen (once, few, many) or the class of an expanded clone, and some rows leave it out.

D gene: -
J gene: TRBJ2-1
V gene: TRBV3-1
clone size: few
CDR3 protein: CASSQLGGSGYNEQFF
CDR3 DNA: TGTGCCAGCAGCCAATTGGGGGGCAGTGGTTACAATGAGCAGTTCTTC

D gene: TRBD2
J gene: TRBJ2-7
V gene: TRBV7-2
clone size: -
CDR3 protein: CASSSSGGLSYEQYF
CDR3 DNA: TGTGCCAGCAGCTCTAGCGGGGGTCTATCCTACGAGCAGTACTTC

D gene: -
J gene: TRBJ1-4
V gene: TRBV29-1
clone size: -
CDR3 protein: CSVGRATNEKLFF
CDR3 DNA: TGCAGCGTTGGAAGGGCAACTAATGAAAAACTGTTTTTT

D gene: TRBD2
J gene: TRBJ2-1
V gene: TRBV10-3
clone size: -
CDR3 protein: CAISGLGGGRYNEQIF
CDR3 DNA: TGTGCCATCAGTGGACTAGGCGGGGGGCGCTACAATGAGCAGATCTTC

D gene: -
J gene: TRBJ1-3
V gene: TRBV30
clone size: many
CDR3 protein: CACKLGPNAAGGNTIYF
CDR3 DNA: TGTGCCTGCAAGCTGGGGCCAAACGCCGCAGGGGGAAACACCATATATTTT

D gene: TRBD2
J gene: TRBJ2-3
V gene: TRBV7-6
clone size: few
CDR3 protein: CASSLGDYLTDTQYF
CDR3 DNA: TGTGCCAGCAGCCTAGGGGACTACCTCACAGATACGCAGTATTTT

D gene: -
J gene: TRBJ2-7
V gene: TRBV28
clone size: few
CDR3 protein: CASSPPPAGAYEQYF
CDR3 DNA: TGTGCCAGCAGTCCCCCTCCCGCAGGGGCCTACGAGCAGTACTTC

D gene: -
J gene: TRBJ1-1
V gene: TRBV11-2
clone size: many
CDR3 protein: CASSAAGNKGTEAFF
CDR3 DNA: TGTGCCAGCAGCGCAGCAGGGAATAAGGGCACTGAAGCTTTCTTT

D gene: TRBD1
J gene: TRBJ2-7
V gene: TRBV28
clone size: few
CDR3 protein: CASSLIRLTGGVHEQYF
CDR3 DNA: TGTGCCAGCAGCCTCATTCGGCTTACAGGGGGCGTCCACGAGCAGTACTTC

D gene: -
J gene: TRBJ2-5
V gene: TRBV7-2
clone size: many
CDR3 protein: CASSLAFRRQETQYF
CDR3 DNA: TGTGCCAGCAGCTTAGCGTTCCGGAGACAAGAGACCCAGTACTTC

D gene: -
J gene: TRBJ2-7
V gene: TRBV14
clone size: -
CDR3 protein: CASSQDRGISYEQYF
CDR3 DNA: TGTGCCAGCAGCCAAGATCGGGGCATCTCCTACGAGCAGTACTTC

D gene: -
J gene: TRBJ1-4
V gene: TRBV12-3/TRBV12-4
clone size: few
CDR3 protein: CASSWGGTNEKLFF
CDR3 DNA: TGTGCCAGCAGTTGGGGTGGAACTAATGAAAAACTGTTTTTT

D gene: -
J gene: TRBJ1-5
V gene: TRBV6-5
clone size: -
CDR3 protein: CASSYSGPEGPQHF
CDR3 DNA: TGTGCCAGCAGTTACTCCGGACCGGAAGGGCCCCAGCATTTT

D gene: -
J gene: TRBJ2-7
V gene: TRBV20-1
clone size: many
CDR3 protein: CSAIAGTGPREQYF
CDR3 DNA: TGCAGTGCTATAGCCGGCACAGGGCCTAGGGAGCAGTACTTC

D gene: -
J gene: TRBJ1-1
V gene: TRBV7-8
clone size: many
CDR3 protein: CASSHPGWNTEAFF
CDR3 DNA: TGTGCCAGCAGCCACCCCGGGTGGAACACTGAAGCTTTCTTT

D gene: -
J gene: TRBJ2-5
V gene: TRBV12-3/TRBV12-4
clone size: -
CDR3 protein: CASSSQGLQETQYF
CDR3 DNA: TGTGCCAGCAGTTCGCAGGGATTACAAGAGACCCAGTACTTC

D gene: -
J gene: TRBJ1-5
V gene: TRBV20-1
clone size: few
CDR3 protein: CSIQGSSNQPQHF
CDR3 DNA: TGCAGTATACAGGGATCCAGCAATCAGCCCCAGCATTTT

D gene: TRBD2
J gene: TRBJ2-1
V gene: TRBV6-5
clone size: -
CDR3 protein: CASSLSGGAVDEQFF
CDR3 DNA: TGTGCCAGCAGTTTGAGCGGGGGGGCCGTCGATGAGCAGTTCTTC

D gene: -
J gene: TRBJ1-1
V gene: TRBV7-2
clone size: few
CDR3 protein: CASSLQFNTEAFF
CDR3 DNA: TGTGCCAGCAGCTTACAGTTCAACACTGAAGCTTTCTTT

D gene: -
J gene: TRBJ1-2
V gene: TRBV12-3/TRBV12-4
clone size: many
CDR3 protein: CASSLRDRGPYGYTF
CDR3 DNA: TGTGCCAGCAGTTTAAGGGATAGGGGCCCCTATGGCTACACCTTC

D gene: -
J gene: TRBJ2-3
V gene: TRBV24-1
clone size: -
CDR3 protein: CATSDLRSTDTQYF
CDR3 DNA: TGTGCCACCAGTGATTTGCGTAGCACAGATACGCAGTATTTT

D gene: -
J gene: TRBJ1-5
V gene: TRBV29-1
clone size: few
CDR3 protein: CSVPAGTPEGPNQPQHF
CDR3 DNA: TGCAGCGTTCCCGCGGGGACACCAGAGGGGCCCAATCAGCCCCAGCATTTT

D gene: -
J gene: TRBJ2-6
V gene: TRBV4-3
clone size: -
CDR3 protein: CASSQEWRATGANVLIF
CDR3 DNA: TGCGCCAGCAGCCAAGAATGGAGGGCCACTGGGGCCAACGTCCTGATTTTC

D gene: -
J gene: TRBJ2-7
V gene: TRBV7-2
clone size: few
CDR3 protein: CASSNPRGVLYEQYF
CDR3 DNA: TGTGCCAGCAGTAACCCCCGGGGAGTTCTATACGAGCAGTACTTC

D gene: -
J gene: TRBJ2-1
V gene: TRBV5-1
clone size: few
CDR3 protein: CASSPTKGWNEQFF
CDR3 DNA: TGCGCCAGCAGCCCGACTAAGGGTTGGAATGAGCAGTTCTTC

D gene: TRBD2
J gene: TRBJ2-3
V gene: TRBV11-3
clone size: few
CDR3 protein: CASSFIAGGGDTQYF
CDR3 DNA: TGTGCCAGCAGCTTCATAGCGGGGGGGGGAGATACGCAGTATTTT

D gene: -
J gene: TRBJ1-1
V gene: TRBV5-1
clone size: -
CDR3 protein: CASSLERLNTEAFF
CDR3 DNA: TGCGCCAGCAGCCTCGAACGGCTGAACACTGAAGCTTTCTTT

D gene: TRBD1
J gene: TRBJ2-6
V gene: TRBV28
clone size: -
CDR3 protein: CASSLWTGGGSGANVLTF
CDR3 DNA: TGTGCCAGCAGTTTATGGACAGGGGGAGGCTCTGGGGCCAACGTCCTGACTTTC

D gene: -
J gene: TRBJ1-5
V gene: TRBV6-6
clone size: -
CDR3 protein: CASSYGPSGPNSNQPQHF
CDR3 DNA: TGTGCCAGCAGTTACGGCCCTAGCGGACCCAATAGCAATCAGCCCCAGCATTTT

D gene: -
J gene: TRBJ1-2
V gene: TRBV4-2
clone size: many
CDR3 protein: CASSQAHGYTF
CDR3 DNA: TGTGCCAGCAGCCAAGCCCATGGCTACACCTTC

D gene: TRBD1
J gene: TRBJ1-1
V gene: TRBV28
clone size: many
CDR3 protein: CASSFNRWDRGVNVEAFF
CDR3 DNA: TGTGCCAGCAGTTTTAACAGGTGGGACAGGGGCGTGAACGTTGAAGCTTTCTTT

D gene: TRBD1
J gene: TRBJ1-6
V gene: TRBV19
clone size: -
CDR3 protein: CASDRGGSYNSPLHF
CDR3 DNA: TGTGCCAGCGACAGGGGAGGGTCCTATAATTCACCCCTCCACTTT

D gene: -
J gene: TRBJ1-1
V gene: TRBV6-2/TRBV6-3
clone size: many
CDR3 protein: CASSPTGITEAFF
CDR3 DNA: TGTGCCAGCAGTCCCACAGGGATCACTGAAGCTTTCTTT

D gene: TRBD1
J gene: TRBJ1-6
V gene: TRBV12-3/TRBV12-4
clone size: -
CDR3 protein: CATSDRAGNNSPLHF
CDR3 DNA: TGTGCCACCTCGGACAGGGCTGGCAATAATTCACCCCTCCACTTT

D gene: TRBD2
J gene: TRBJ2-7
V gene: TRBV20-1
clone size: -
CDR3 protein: CSAGGVRAYEQYF
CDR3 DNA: TGCAGTGCCGGGGGGGTTAGGGCCTACGAGCAGTACTTC

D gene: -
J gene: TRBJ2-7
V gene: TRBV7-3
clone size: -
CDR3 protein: CASSLTPHGDEQYF
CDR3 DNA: TGTGCCAGCAGCTTAACTCCTCATGGGGACGAGCAGTACTTC

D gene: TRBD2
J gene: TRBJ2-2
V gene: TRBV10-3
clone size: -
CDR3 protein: CASHGGTGELFF
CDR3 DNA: TGTGCCAGCCACGGGGGGACCGGGGAGCTGTTTTTT

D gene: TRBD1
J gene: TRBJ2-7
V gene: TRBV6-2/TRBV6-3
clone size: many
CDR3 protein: CASDRQGRTPYEQYF
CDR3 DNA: TGTGCCAGCGACAGACAGGGGAGGACTCCCTACGAGCAGTACTTC

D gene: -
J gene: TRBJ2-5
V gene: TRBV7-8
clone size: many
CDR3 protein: CASSLGGYIQETQYF
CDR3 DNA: TGTGCCAGCAGCTTAGGAGGCTACATCCAAGAGACCCAGTACTTC

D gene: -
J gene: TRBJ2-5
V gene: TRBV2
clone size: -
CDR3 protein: CASAPEGSQETQYF
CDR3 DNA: TGTGCCAGCGCCCCCGAGGGGAGCCAAGAGACCCAGTACTTC

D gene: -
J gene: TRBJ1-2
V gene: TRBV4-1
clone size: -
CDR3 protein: CASSQQGIADYGYTF
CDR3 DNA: TGCGCCAGCAGCCAACAGGGGATAGCGGACTATGGCTACACCTTC

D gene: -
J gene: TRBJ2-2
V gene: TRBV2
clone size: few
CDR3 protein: CASSVSGFETGELFF
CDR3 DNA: TGTGCCAGCAGCGTCAGCGGGTTTGAGACCGGGGAGCTGTTTTTT

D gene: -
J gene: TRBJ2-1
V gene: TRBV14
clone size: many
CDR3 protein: CASSQDVRGGEQFF
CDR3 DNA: TGTGCCAGCAGCCAAGATGTCAGGGGAGGTGAGCAGTTCTTC

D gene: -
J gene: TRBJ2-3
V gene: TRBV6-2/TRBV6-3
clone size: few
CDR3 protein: CASSPTSRTTQYF
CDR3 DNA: TGTGCCAGCAGCCCAACGTCAAGAACCACGCAGTATTTT

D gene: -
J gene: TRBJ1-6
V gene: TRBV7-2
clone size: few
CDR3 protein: CASSLAAGLNSPLHF
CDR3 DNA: TGTGCCAGCAGCTTAGCGGCAGGGCTGAATTCACCCCTCCACTTT